This TCR beta chain is from a study of CD4 T cells in relation to SARS-CoV-2 and coronaviruses. Repertoires were generated with immunoSEQ multiplex PCR, while TCRdb's copy carries only in-frame clones and drops some. The sample consists of 15,000 or so clones, around 80% of them appearing once. Unexposed donor CD4+ T cells date from about 2011-2018, before the COVID-19 pandemic. The cells were cultured for approximately 10 days before CD4+ T cells were isolated. V was trimmed by 2 bases and J by 1 base, leaving 6 bases between them. This CDR3 region has 15 residues. Germline CDR1 reads LGHDT; CDR2 reads YNNKEL (reference sequence). Notes on this clone: The antigen is unknown.

The clonotype originates from a human donor in good health. The rearrangement uses TRBV3-1 (or the pseudogene TRBV3-2) and TRBJ2-6; no reliable D call. Sequenced sample: CD4+ T cells from PBMCs, cultured in vitro. The CDR3 bases are TGTGCCAGCAGCCAAAGGGTGTCTGGGGCCAACGTCCTGACTTTC. Translation: CASSQRVSGANVLTF.